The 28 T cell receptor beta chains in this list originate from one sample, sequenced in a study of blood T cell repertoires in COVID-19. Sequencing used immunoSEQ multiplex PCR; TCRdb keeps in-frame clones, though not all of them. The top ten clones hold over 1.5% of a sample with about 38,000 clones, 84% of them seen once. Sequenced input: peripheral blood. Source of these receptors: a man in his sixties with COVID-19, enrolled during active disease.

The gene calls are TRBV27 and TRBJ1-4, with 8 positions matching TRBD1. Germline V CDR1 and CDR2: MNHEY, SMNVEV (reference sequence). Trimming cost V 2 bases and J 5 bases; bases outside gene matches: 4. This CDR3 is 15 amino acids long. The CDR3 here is CASSLGRGPNEKLFF. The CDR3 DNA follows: TGTGCCAGCAGTTTAGGCAGGGGGCCCAATGAAAAACTGTTTTTT.

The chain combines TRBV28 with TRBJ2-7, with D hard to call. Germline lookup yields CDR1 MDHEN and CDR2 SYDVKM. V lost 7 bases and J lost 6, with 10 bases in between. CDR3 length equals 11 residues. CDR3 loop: CASKKRGEQYF. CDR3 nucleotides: TGTGCCAGCAAGAAGAGAGGCGAGCAGTACTTC.

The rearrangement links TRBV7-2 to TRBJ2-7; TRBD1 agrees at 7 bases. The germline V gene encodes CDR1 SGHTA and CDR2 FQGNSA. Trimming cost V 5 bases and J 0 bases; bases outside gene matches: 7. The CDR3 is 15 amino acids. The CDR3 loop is CASSPSTGLSYEQYF. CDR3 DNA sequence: TGTGCCAGCAGCCCCTCGACAGGGCTCTCCTACGAGCAGTACTTC. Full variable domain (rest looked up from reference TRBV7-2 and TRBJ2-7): GAGVSQSPSNKVTEKGKDVELRCDPISGHTALYWYRQSLGQGLEFLIYFQGNSAPDKSGLPSDRFSAERTGGSVSTLTIQRTQQEDSAVYLCASSPSTGLSYEQYFGPGTRLTVT.

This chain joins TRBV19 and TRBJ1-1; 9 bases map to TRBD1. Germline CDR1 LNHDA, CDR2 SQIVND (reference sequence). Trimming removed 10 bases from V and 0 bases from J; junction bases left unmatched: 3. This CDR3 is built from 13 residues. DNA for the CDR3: TGTGCCACCTGGGACAGGGTGAACACTGAAGCTTTCTTT. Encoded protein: CATWDRVNTEAFF.

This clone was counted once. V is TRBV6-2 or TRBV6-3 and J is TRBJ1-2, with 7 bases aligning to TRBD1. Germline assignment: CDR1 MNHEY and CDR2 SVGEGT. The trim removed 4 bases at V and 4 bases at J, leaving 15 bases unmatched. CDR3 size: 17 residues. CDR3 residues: CASSFRDSRAGVYGYTF. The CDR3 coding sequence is TGTGCCAGCAGTTTCCGGGACAGTCGGGCCGGCGTCTATGGCTACACCTTC.

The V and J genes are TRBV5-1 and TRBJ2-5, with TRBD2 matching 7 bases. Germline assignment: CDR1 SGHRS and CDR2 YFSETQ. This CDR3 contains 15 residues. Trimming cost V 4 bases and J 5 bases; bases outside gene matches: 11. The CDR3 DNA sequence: TGCGCCAGCAGCCCTTCCCCGGGAGGAATGGAGACCCAGTACTTC. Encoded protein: CASSPSPGGMETQYF. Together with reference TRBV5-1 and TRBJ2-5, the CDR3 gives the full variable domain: KAGVTQTPRYLIKTRGQQVTLSCSPISGHRSVSWYQQTPGQGLQFLFEYFSETQRNKGNFPGRFSGRQFSNSRSEMNVSTLELGDSALYLCASSPSPGGMETQYFGPGTRLLVL.

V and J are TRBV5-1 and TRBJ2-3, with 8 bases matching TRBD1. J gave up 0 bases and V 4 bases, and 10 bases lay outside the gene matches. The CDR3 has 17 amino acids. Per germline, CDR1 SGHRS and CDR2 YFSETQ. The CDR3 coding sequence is TGCGCCAGCAGCCCCGGGGGCAGGGGGCTCAGCACAGATACGCAGTATTTT. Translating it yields CASSPGGRGLSTDTQYF.

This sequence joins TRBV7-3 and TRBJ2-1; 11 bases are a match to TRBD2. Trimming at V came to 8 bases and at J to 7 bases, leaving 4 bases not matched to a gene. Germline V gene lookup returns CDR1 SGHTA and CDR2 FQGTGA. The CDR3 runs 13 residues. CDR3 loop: CASGLAGWNEQFF. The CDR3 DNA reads TGTGCCAGCGGACTAGCGGGCTGGAATGAGCAGTTCTTC.

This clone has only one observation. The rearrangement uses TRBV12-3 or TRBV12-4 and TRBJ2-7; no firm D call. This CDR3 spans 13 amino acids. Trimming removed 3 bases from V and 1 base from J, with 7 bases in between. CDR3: CASSFSHSYEQYF. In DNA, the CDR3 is TGTGCCAGCAGTTTCAGTCATTCCTACGAGCAGTACTTC.

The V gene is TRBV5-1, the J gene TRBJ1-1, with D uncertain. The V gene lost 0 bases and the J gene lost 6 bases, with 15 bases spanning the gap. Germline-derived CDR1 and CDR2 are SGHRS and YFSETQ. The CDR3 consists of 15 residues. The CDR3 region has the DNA TGCGCCAGCAGCTTGGAGCGCCGAGGAGTAGCTGAAGCTTTCTTT. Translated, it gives CASSLERRGVAEAFF.

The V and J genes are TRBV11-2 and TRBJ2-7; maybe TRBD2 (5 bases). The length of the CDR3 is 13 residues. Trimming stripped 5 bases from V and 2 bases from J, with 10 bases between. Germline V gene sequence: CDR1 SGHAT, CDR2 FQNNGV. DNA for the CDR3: TGTGCCAGCAGCCACGCCGGGGCCTACGAGCAGTACTTC. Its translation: CASSHAGAYEQYF. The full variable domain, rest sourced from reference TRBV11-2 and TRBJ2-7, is EAGVAQSPRYKIIEKRQSVAFWCNPISGHATLYWYQQILGQGPKLLIQFQNNGVVDDSQLPKDRFSAERLKGVDSTLKIQPAKLEDSAVYLCASSHAGAYEQYFGPGTRLTVT.

The CDR3 spells CAWGRRGNTIYF. The DNA for the CDR3 is TGTGCCTGGGGCCGTAGAGGAAACACCATATATTTT. This chain uses TRBV30 with TRBJ1-3, with unresolved D. Germline values: CDR1 GTSNPN, CDR2 SVGIG (reference sequence). CDR3 length: 12 amino acids. V lost 5 bases and J 4 bases, leaving 9 bases between the germline ends.

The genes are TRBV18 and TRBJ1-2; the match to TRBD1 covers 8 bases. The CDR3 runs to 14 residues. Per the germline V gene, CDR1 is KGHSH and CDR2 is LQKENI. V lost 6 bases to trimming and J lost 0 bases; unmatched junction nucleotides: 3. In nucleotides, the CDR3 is TGTGCCAGCTCCCCAGGGGGCACTAACTATGGCTACACCTTC. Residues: CASSPGGTNYGYTF. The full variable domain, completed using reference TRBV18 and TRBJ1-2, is NAGVMQNPRHLVRRRGQEARLRCSPMKGHSHVYWYRQLPEEGLKFMVYLQKENIIDESGMPKERFSAEFPKEGPSILRIQQVVRGDSAAYFCASSPGGTNYGYTFGSGTRLTVV.

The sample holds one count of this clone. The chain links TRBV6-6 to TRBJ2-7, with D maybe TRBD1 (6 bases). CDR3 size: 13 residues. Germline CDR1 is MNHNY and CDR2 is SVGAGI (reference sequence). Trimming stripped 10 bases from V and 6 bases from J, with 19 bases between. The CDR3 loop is CATHRALTAEQYF. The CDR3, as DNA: TGTGCCACCCACAGGGCCCTAACGGCCGAGCAGTACTTC.

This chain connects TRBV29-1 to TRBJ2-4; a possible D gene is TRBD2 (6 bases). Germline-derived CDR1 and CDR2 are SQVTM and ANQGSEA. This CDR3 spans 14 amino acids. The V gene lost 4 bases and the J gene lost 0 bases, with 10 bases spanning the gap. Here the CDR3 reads CSVAAGKAKNIQYF. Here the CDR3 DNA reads TGCAGCGTTGCGGCGGGAAAAGCCAAAAACATTCAGTACTTC.

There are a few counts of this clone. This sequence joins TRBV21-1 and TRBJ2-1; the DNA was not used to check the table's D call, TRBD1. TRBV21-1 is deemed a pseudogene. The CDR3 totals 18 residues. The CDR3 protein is CASSNGQRGQGERGEQFF. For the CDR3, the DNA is TGTGCCAGCAGCAACGGTCAACGAGGACAGGGGGAACGTGGTGAGCAGTTCTTC.

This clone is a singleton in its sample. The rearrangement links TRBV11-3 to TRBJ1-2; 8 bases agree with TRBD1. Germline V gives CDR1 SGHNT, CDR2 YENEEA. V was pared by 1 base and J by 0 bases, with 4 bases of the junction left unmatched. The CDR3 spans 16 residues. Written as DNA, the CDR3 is TGTGCCAGCAGCTTAGGGGACAGGAAAGCTAACTATGGCTACACCTTC. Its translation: CASSLGDRKANYGYTF. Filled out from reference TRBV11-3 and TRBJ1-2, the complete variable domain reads EAGVVQSPRYKIIEKKQPVAFWCNPISGHNTLYWYLQNLGQGPELLIRYENEEAVDDSQLPKDRFSAERLKGVDSTLKIQPAELGDSAVYLCASSLGDRKANYGYTFGSGTRLTVV.

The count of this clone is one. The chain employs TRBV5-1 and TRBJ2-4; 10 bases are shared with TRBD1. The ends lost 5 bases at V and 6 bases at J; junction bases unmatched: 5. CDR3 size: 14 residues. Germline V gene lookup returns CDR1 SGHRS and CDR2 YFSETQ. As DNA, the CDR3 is TGCGCCAGCAGTAGACAGGGGGCGGGAAACATTCAGTACTTC. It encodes CASSRQGAGNIQYF.

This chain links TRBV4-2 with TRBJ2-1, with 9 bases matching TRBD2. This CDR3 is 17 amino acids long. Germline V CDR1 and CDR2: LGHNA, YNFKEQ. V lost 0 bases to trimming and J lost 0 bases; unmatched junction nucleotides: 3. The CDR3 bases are TGTGCCAGCAGCCAAGAAGGTAGCGGGAGCTCCTACAATGAGCAGTTCTTC. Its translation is CASSQEGSGSSYNEQFF.

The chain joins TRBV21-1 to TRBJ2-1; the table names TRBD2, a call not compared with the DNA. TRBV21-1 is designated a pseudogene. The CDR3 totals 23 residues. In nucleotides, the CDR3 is TGTGCCAGCAGCAAAATCGGGCTAGCGGGAGGCAAGGGAAGGGAGGGATCCTACAATGAGCAGTTCTTC. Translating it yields CASSKIGLAGGKGREGSYNEQFF.

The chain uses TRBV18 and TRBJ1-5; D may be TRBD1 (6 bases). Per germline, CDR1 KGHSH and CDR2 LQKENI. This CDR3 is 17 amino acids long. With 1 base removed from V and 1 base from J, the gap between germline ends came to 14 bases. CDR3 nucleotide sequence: TGTGCCAGCTCACCACAACTCAGGGGACCCAGCAATCAGCCCCAGCATTTT. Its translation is CASSPQLRGPSNQPQHF.

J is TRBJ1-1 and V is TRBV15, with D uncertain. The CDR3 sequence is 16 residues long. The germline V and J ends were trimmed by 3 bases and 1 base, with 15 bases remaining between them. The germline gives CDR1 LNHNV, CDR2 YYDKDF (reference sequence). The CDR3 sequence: CATSRGSGGPNTEAFF. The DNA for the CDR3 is TGTGCCACCAGCAGGGGGTCGGGAGGTCCGAACACTGAAGCTTTCTTT.

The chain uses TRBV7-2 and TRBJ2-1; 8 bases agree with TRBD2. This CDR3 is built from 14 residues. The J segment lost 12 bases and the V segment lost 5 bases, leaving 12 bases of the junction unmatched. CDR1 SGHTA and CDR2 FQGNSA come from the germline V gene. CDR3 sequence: CASSPTGTRFGQFF. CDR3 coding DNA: TGTGCCAGCAGCCCTACCGGGACTAGGTTCGGGCAGTTCTTC.

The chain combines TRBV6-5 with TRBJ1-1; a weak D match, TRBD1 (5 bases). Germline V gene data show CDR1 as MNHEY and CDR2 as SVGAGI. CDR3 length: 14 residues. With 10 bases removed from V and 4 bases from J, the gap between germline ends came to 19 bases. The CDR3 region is CATQNLGQGTEAFF. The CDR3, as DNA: TGTGCCACCCAGAATCTGGGGCAGGGCACTGAAGCTTTCTTT.

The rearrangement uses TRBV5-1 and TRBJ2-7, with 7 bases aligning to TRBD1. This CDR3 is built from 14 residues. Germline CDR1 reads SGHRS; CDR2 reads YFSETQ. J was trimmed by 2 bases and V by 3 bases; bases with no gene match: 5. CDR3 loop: CASSYRTGPYEQYF. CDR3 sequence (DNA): TGCGCCAGCAGCTATAGGACAGGACCCTACGAGCAGTACTTC.

CDR3 coding DNA: TGTGCCAGCAGTGAGAAGTTGTTTAGGGGGCGCCCTACAGATACGCAGTATTTT. This sequence encodes CASSEKLFRGRPTDTQYF. The chain couples TRBV6-1 to TRBJ2-3; the match to TRBD1 covers 7 bases. The junction had 15 bases not matched to a gene; V was cut back by 3 bases and J by 3 bases. The CDR3 has 18 residues. Germline V gene sequence: CDR1 MNHNS, CDR2 SASEGT.

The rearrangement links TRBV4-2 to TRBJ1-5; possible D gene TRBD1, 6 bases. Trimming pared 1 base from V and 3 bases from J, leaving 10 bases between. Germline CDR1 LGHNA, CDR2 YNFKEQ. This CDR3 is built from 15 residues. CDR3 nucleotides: TGTGCCAGCAGCCAAGTGGGGGGGGCCAATCAGCCCCAGCATTTT. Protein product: CASSQVGGANQPQHF.

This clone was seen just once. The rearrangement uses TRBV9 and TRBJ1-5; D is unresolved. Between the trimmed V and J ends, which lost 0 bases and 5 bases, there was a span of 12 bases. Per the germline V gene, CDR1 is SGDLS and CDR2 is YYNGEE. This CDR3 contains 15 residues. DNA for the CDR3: TGTGCCAGCAGCGTAGGAGGGCGGATTGATCAGCCCCAGCATTTT. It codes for CASSVGGRIDQPQHF.